This is a list of T cell receptor beta chains from one sample in a study of blood T cell repertoires in COVID-19. Repertoires were generated with immunoSEQ multiplex PCR, while TCRdb's copy carries only in-frame clones and drops some. This sample has about 230,000 clones; roughly 84% occur once, and the top ten carry around 1%. Sequenced sample: peripheral blood. Receptors were obtained from a middle-aged man with acute or convalescent COVID-19. Each CDR3 is given with its conserved first and last residue. D genes are given only for firm matches. A row's size may be missing; if present it is once, few, many or a size class.

J | D | V | size | CDR3
TRBJ2-1 | TRBD1 | TRBV9 | NA | CASSVASRGYSDEQFF
TRBJ1-2 | NA | TRBV3-1/TRBV3-2 | NA | CASSQEGAYGYTF
TRBJ1-3 | TRBD1 | TRBV6-5 | once | CASRRDRGGGNTIYF
TRBJ2-1 | TRBD2 | TRBV10-3 | NA | CAISESLAGGQTEQFF
TRBJ2-3 | TRBD2 | TRBV3-1/TRBV3-2 | NA | CASSQGASGGANTQYF
TRBJ2-1 | TRBD2 | TRBV10-3 | NA | CAISEPSGVRNEQFF
TRBJ2-2 | NA | TRBV5-4 | NA | CASRLDAGELFF
TRBJ2-7 | NA | TRBV28 | NA | CASSLQRARDEQYF
TRBJ1-2 | NA | TRBV5-8 | NA | CASSLAWFSTGLNGYTF
TRBJ2-1 | NA | TRBV9 | NA | CASGGLDNEQFF
TRBJ1-5 | NA | TRBV6-5 | NA | CASSPGLGIQPQHF
TRBJ1-2 | NA | TRBV2 | NA | CASSEREGRDYGYTF
TRBJ1-1 | NA | TRBV19 | NA | CASSMGLRTEAFF
TRBJ1-5 | NA | TRBV4-1 | NA | CASSQDERGNQPQHF
TRBJ1-6 | TRBD1 | TRBV9 | NA | CASSFLWTGDSPLHF
TRBJ2-2 | NA | TRBV27 | NA | CASSPSAGRRTGELFF
TRBJ2-3 | TRBD2 | TRBV10-3 | NA | CAIRGLAGGLRADTQYF
TRBJ2-5 | TRBD1 | TRBV19 | NA | CASSISGQGGVETQYF
TRBJ2-5 | NA | TRBV11-2 | NA | CASSFLKETQYF
TRBJ2-7 | TRBD1 | TRBV27 | once | CARETPGQIYEQYF
TRBJ1-5 | NA | TRBV6-4 | NA | CASSPGGASNQPQHF
TRBJ2-7 | NA | TRBV3-1/TRBV3-2 | NA | CASSQRGLEQYF
TRBJ2-7 | NA | TRBV28 | NA | CASSLTEGAPYEQYF
TRBJ1-4 | TRBD1 | TRBV3-1/TRBV3-2 | few | CASSRTGGRGEKLFF
TRBJ1-2 | TRBD1 | TRBV25-1 | NA | CASSTHSTGVFYGYTF
TRBJ1-2 | NA | TRBV5-6 | NA | CASQQGPNTNYGYTF
TRBJ2-3 | TRBD1 | TRBV11-1 | NA | CASSLGQEDSVTQYF
TRBJ1-3 | TRBD1 | TRBV5-1 | few | CASTPEGQGMENTIYF
TRBJ2-7 | NA | TRBV6-5 | NA | CASSYSLSEQYF